These 22 T cell receptor beta chains were all obtained from the same sample, sequenced in a study of blood T cell repertoires in COVID-19. Libraries were prepared by immunoSEQ multiplex PCR; TCRdb keeps only in-frame clonotypes and omits some of them. In the table there are 120,000 or so clones, approximately 82% of which are singletons. Sequenced: peripheral blood. These receptors originate from a woman of 80 years or more with acute or convalescent COVID-19.

Notes on this clone: Other DNA variants within this sample encode the same CDR3. The chain links TRBV5-1 to TRBJ1-2; D remains ambiguous. This CDR3 is built from 15 residues. Germline CDR1 SGHRS, CDR2 YFSETQ. Trimming took off 1 base at V and 1 base at J, with 11 bases between the two ends. The CDR3 is CASSLTGDSNYGYTF. Written as DNA, the CDR3 is TGCGCCAGCAGCTTGACCGGGGATAGTAACTATGGCTACACCTTC.

The chain carries TRBV11-2 and TRBJ1-1; tentative D call: TRBD1 (6 bases). The germline V gene has CDR1 SGHAT and CDR2 FQNNGV. This CDR3 spans 16 amino acids. V was trimmed by 6 bases and J by 0 bases, leaving 17 bases between them. Here the CDR3 reads CASSQGPSWVNTEAFF. The CDR3 DNA reads as TGTGCCAGCAGTCAGGGGCCCTCTTGGGTGAACACTGAAGCTTTCTTT. Filled out from reference TRBV11-2 and TRBJ1-1, the complete variable domain reads EAGVAQSPRYKIIEKRQSVAFWCNPISGHATLYWYQQILGQGPKLLIQFQNNGVVDDSQLPKDRFSAERLKGVDSTLKIQPAKLEDSAVYLCASSQGPSWVNTEAFFGQGTRLTVV.

The genes are TRBV7-2 and TRBJ1-5; unclear D gene. In germline, CDR1 is SGHTA, CDR2 FQGNSA. This CDR3 has 15 amino acids. V lost 2 bases and J 4 bases, leaving 12 bases between the germline ends. In DNA, the CDR3 is TGTGCCAGCAGCTTATTGGTCGGGGAGAATCAGCCCCAGCATTTT. This translates into CASSLLVGENQPQHF.

The chain is built from TRBV2 and TRBJ1-2, with D unresolved. The CDR3 consists of 16 residues. The germline V gene has CDR1 SNHLY and CDR2 FYNNEI. V lost 3 bases and J 7 bases, leaving 21 bases between the germline ends. The CDR3 protein is CASSDGEGRLLGGYTF. The CDR3 DNA sequence: TGTGCCAGCAGTGACGGGGAAGGCCGACTCTTGGGTGGCTACACCTTC.

This clone appeared a few times. This chain connects TRBV11-1 to TRBJ1-2; 9 bases map to TRBD1. The CDR3 runs 15 residues. V lost 5 bases to trimming and J lost 7 bases; unmatched junction nucleotides: 11. Germline CDR1 is SGHAT and CDR2 is FQDESV (reference sequence). The CDR3 nucleotides are TGTGCCAGCAGCCAGGACGGGACAGGGCGGGTTGGCTACACCTTC. Its protein is CASSQDGTGRVGYTF.

This chain joins TRBV3-1 (or the pseudogene TRBV3-2) and TRBJ1-2; D is perhaps TRBD1 (5 bases). Germline V gives CDR1 LGHDT, CDR2 YNNKEL (reference sequence). The CDR3 length is 14 residues. Trimming took 0 bases from V and 9 from J, leaving 14 bases between them. The DNA of the CDR3 is TGTGCCAGCAGCCAAGAGCCTATTAAGGGGAGCTACACCTTC. It specifies CASSQEPIKGSYTF.

The chain employs TRBV7-6 and TRBJ2-5; the match to TRBD2 covers 11 bases. After removal of 2 bases from V and 3 bases from J, the junction contained 5 bases not matched to a gene. The germline V gene encodes CDR1 SGHVS and CDR2 FNYEAQ. The CDR3 covers 16 residues. The CDR3 nucleotides are TGTGCCAGCAGCTTAAATCCACTAGCGGGAGAAGAGACCCAGTACTTC. Encoded protein: CASSLNPLAGEETQYF.

The genes are TRBV27 and TRBJ1-6, with TRBD1 matching 9 bases. CDR1 is MNHEY and CDR2 is SMNVEV in the germline V gene (reference sequence). The CDR3 covers 16 residues. Unmatched junction bases numbered 7, after V lost 6 bases and J lost 4 bases. The CDR3 reads CASRPTGTGYNSPLHF. The CDR3 DNA follows: TGTGCCAGCAGGCCCACCGGGACAGGGTATAATTCACCCCTCCACTTT.

The chain couples TRBV29-1 to TRBJ2-2, with D possibly matching TRBD2 (6 bases). The CDR3 spans 12 residues. V lost 6 bases to trimming and J lost 5 bases, with 10 bases between them. Germline assignment: CDR1 SQVTM and CDR2 ANQGSEA. DNA for the CDR3: TGCAGCGTCTGGCGGGGTACCGGGGAGCTGTTTTTT. Residues: CSVWRGTGELFF.

V is TRBV6-5 and J is TRBJ1-5, with D tentatively TRBD1 (5 bases). CDR1 is MNHEY and CDR2 is SVGAGI in the germline V gene. Trimming removed 4 bases from V and 7 bases from J, with 17 bases in between. The CDR3 is 15 amino acids. The CDR3 nucleotides are TGTGCCAGCAGTTCAGGGTATGGTGCTTTACAGCCCCAGCATTTT. Its protein product is CASSSGYGALQPQHF.

The chain employs TRBV28 and TRBJ2-5; TRBD2 matches 14 bases. In germline, CDR1 is MDHEN, CDR2 SYDVKM. The CDR3 covers 17 residues. Trimming took 6 bases from V and 5 from J; bases not matched to a gene: 11. CDR3 amino acids: CASSRPGLAGVGETQYF. DNA for the CDR3: TGTGCCAGCAGCCGACCGGGACTAGCGGGAGTCGGCGAGACCCAGTACTTC.

The chain links TRBV21-1 to TRBJ2-1; whether TRBD1, the table's D call, matches the DNA was not checked. TRBV21-1 represents a pseudogene. The CDR3 is made up of 14 amino acids. The CDR3 region is CASSGDKAYNEQFF. In DNA, the CDR3 is TGTGCCAGCAGCGGGGACAAAGCCTACAATGAGCAGTTCTTC.

The chain recombines TRBV28 with TRBJ2-1; TRBD2 matches 11 bases. CDR1 is MDHEN and CDR2 is SYDVKM in the germline V gene. With 7 bases clipped from V and 8 bases from J, the junction kept 7 bases outside the gene matches. The CDR3 length is 14 residues. This chain's CDR3 is CASMETSGTYEQFF. CDR3 DNA sequence: TGTGCCAGCATGGAGACTAGCGGGACCTATGAGCAGTTCTTC. Full variable domain (missing parts from reference TRBV28 and TRBJ2-1): DVKVTQSSRYLVKRTGEKVFLECVQDMDHENMFWYRQDPGLGLRLIYFSYDVKMKEKGDIPEGYSVSREKKERFSLILESASTNQTSMYLCASMETSGTYEQFFGPGTRLTVL.

The CDR3, as DNA: TGTGCCTGGAGTGTATTTATGGGCGGAAACACCATATATTTT. Translating gives CAWSVFMGGNTIYF. J is TRBJ1-3 and V is TRBV30, with D uncertain. The CDR3 contains 14 residues. Trimming took 0 bases from V and 4 from J, leaving 10 bases between them. Looked up from germline, CDR1 is GTSNPN and CDR2 is SVGIG (reference sequence).

This sequence joins TRBV7-6 and TRBJ2-7; TRBD2 aligns across 8 bases. The germline V gene encodes CDR1 SGHVS and CDR2 FNYEAQ. The CDR3 loop spans 15 amino acids. J gave up 0 bases and V 4 bases, and 5 bases lay outside the gene matches. CDR3 residues: CASSSRGLGSYEQYF. The CDR3 DNA sequence: TGTGCCAGCAGCTCAAGGGGACTAGGCTCCTACGAGCAGTACTTC.

The V gene is TRBV18, the J gene TRBJ2-5, with D perhaps TRBD1 (6 bases). The V end was cut by 0 bases, the J end by 5 bases, with 10 bases between. This CDR3 contains 14 residues. Germline-derived CDR1 and CDR2 are KGHSH and LQKENI. The CDR3 loop is CASSPPTGVETQYF. DNA for the CDR3: TGTGCCAGCTCACCACCGACAGGTGTGGAGACCCAGTACTTC.

CDR3 residues: CASSYQVGQPQHF. CDR3 coding DNA: TGTGCCAGCAGTTACCAGGTTGGTCAGCCCCAGCATTTT. The chain employs TRBV6-4 and TRBJ1-5; D uncertain. The CDR3 is made up of 13 amino acids. CDR1 and CDR2 from the germline V gene are MRHNA and SNTAGT. The germline V and J ends were trimmed by 5 bases and 6 bases, with 11 bases remaining between them.

The chain combines TRBV5-6 with TRBJ1-1, with 9 bases that match TRBD1. V gave up 3 bases and J gave up 4 bases; unmatched junction bases: 7. Germline V gives CDR1 SGHDT, CDR2 YYEEEE. The length of the CDR3 is 15 residues. CDR3 DNA sequence: TGTGCCAGCAGCTACCTACAGGGGGCAGGCACTGAAGCTTTCTTT. Translating it yields CASSYLQGAGTEAFF.

In this sample, this clone turned up once. This chain joins TRBV30 and TRBJ1-6; D is perhaps TRBD1 (6 bases). The germline V gene has CDR1 GTSNPN and CDR2 SVGIG (reference sequence). V lost 8 bases and J 8 bases, leaving 13 bases between the germline ends. The CDR3 has 12 residues. CDR3 region: CATRGGHSPLHF. The CDR3 DNA reads as TGTGCCACTCGGGGGGGGCATTCACCCCTCCACTTT.

V usage is TRBV18 and J usage is TRBJ1-2; TRBD1 matches 9 bases. V trimming: 1 base; J trimming: 4 bases; junction bases outside the gene matches: 4. Germline lookup yields CDR1 KGHSH and CDR2 LQKENI. This CDR3 contains 15 residues. CDR3: CASSPQGQGSYGYTF. The CDR3 nucleotides read TGTGCCAGCTCACCACAAGGACAGGGGTCCTATGGCTACACCTTC.

The sample holds a few counts of this clone. The chain employs TRBV3-1 (or the pseudogene TRBV3-2) and TRBJ2-2; D unresolved. The germline V gene encodes CDR1 LGHDT and CDR2 YNNKEL (reference sequence). The length of the CDR3 is 11 residues. The ends were cut back, 4 bases at V and 6 bases at J, with 3 bases in the middle. In DNA, the CDR3 is TGTGCCAGCAGCCTCTCCGGGGAGCTGTTTTTT. Protein product: CASSLSGELFF.

The V gene is TRBV3-1 (or the pseudogene TRBV3-2), the J gene TRBJ2-7; 7 bases match TRBD1. The ends lost 4 bases at V and 1 base at J; junction bases unmatched: 7. The germline CDR1 and CDR2 sequences are LGHDT and YNNKEL (reference sequence). The length of the CDR3 is 15 residues. CDR3 DNA sequence: TGTGCCAGCAGCCCTGGGACAGCACCTTCCTACGAGCAGTACTTC. Translating gives CASSPGTAPSYEQYF.